Here is one T cell receptor beta chain with its context. The clone's antigen remains unknown. Base qualities are not at hand, and no much larger clone is one base apart. This entry belongs to a study of blood T cell repertoires in COVID-19 (dated by TCRdb to about 2020). About the full investigation: Samples covering the acute and convalescent phases of COVID-19 were provided by collaborators in the United States, Italy and Spain. The material from the prospective study consisted of cDNA or gDNA derived from T cells, B-cell-depleted T cells, or PBMCs. Deeply sampled blood TCRbeta repertoires from subjects exposed to, actively infected with, or recovered from COVID-19 were included in the dataset. The repertoires were released in a freely available public database meant as a resource for research on the immune response to SARS-CoV-2. The samples were drawn from two sources: the first 160 participants of the ongoing ImmuneRACE study, and over 950 subjects contributed by 6 global collaborators. A de-identified subject ID, COVID-19 status, age in years and sex were almost always included in the sample metadata. Where available, HLA class I and class II types were taken from metadata supplied by the sample provider and were not determined by assay-based typing. Study-wide conclusions, independent of this receptor: The quantity of clinical and demographic metadata differed by source and by participant and was supplied without curation.

CDR1 and CDR2 were assigned from the germline V gene as MDHEN and SYDVKM. Trimming at the junction amounts to 2 bases on V and 8 bases on J, and the germline ends lie 12 bases apart. The CDR3 measures 14 amino acids from cysteine to phenylalanine. The only DNA kept is the CDR3, 42 bases in frame from the first base. In the prospective study, participants were about 18 to 95 years old, resided in approximately 25 geographic areas of the United States, and were enrolled through a virtual design. To assign participants to cohorts, the prospective study relied on clinical history that participants themselves reported in a screening survey and a study questionnaire. For ImmuneRACE Cohort 3, a participant was defined as recovered based on two consecutive negative NP/OP PCR tests, clearance by a healthcare professional, or resolution of symptoms. In the prospective study, mobile phlebotomists collected whole blood, serum and a nasopharyngeal or oropharyngeal swab from each participant. Prospective study participants could optionally give additional blood draws and questionnaires over an approximately 2-month period. Before DNA extraction, prospective study blood samples were shipped either frozen or at room temperature.

TCRbeta CDR3 regions were amplified from genomic DNA by means of the immunoSEQ Assay, a bias-controlled multiplex PCR. In the paper's pipeline: Within the assay, amplification of reference gene primers was used to estimate how many nucleated cells each sample contained. To quantify the absolute abundance of each unique TCRbeta CDR3 rearrangement, sequence reads were collapsed and filtered. For each sample, productive Simpson clonality was calculated as the square root of Simpson's diversity index over productive rearrangements. The table comes from immuneACCESS by way of TCRdb, which keeps in-frame sequences with V and J called. Part of the clones is missing from these tables; in studies checked, under half for an unresolved V gene and the rest for unknown reasons. Clone size and V and J calls were adopted from that table, with D and trimming inferred from the DNA. The sample table shows 100,000 to 150,000 clones, and 86% are seen once. The ten largest make up about 2.5% of the sample.

Material: PBMCs or T cells enriched from blood (not recorded which). The TCR comes from a woman aged 45-65 years who had recovered from COVID-19. The rearrangement combines TRBV28 with TRBJ1-4, and TRBD1 may be the D gene, going by 5 matching bases. For the CDR3, the sequence is CASSLLDRNEKLFF. The DNA sequence follows: TGTGCCAGCAGTTTACTAGACAGAAACGAAAAACTGTTTTTT.